What follows is one TCR beta chain and its context. Per the original methods: Nucleated cell counts were estimated from reference gene primer amplification. The protocol was immunoSEQ multiplex PCR, while the TCRdb copy is restricted to in-frame clones and leaves out a portion. V and J calls and clone size are copied from that table; D and trimming were computed from the DNA. The sample lists a few hundred thousand clones, roughly 85% seen once, with less than 2.5% in the top ten. Trimming took 0 bases from V and 5 from J, leaving 8 bases between them. The CDR3 extends over 13 amino acids. Germline lookup yields CDR1 SGHRS and CDR2 YFSETQ. The data derive from a study of blood T cell repertoires in COVID-19. Study-level information: Samples taken during acute and convalescent COVID-19 were collected in the United States, Italy and Spain.

Recruitment covered fewer than 25 US areas and drew participants whose ages spanned roughly 18 to 90 years. All recovered Cohort 3 donors got two negative PCRs, got clearance, or saw symptom resolution. This TCR was sampled from a man aged 30 to 39 who had recovered from COVID-19. Material: PBMCs or T cells enriched from blood (not recorded which). The V gene is TRBV5-1, the J gene TRBJ2-5; weak D call: TRBD1 (6 bases). The CDR3 DNA reads as TGCGCCAGCAGCTTGGACAGGGTGGAGACCCAGTACTTC. Translating it yields CASSLDRVETQYF.